This TCR beta chain was obtained from a study of T cells expressing NK-cell markers (dated by TCRdb to the early 2020s). For the study in its entirety: TCR beta-chain repertoires were profiled in sorted CD3+CD56+NKG2C+, CD3+CD56+NKG2C- and CD3+CD56-NKG2C+ T-cell subsets from several donors. Of the eight sequenced donors, seven were found to be HCMV-seropositive and one was found to be HCMV-seronegative. All eight donors whose samples were sequenced were randomly selected healthy volunteers, three of them men and five women. Libraries were sequenced as 2 x 150 bp reads on Illumina HiSeq 2000/2500, MiSeq or NextSeq.

The CDR3 goes from the cysteine to the phenylalanine over 16 residues. The record lacks a DNA sequence. Looking up the germline V gene yields CDR1 MGHRA and CDR2 YSYEKL. HCMV-specific IgG was detected in serum with a commercial ELISA kit to determine HCMV serostatus. Peripheral blood mononuclear cells were isolated from blood by Ficoll density gradient centrifugation. For sequencing, an Illumina HiSeq 2000 was employed. 5'RACE template switching, by which a universal primer site and unique molecular identifiers were added, was used to make TCR beta cDNA libraries. cDNA synthesis was primed from the TCR beta constant segment, followed by two successive PCR amplification steps. Per the original workflow: MIGEC was used to demultiplex reads and group the reads by UMI, and MiTCR was used to assemble and quantify clonotypes. To exclude erroneous sequences, only TCR cDNA sequences supported by at least two reads were retained. The tcR package was used for downstream repertoire analysis, with clonotypes matched between fractions based on CDR3 nucleotide sequence plus V segment. Antigen specificity was annotated against VDJdb with VDJmatch, allowing one amino acid substitution in CDR3. One entry per CDR3 protein sequence results from the TCRdb reprocessing of the reads, with DNA left out. The V and J calls and clone size are TCRdb's, not the authors'. This sample's table has entries for about 390,000 distinct CDR3 sequences. Around 10% of the sample is held by the ten biggest clonotypes.

Results the study describes overall, beyond this receptor: Whether the expanded NKG2C-expressing T cell clones were specific for HCMV antigens remained unclear. For over five donors, the dominant CD3+CD56+NKG2C+ clonotypes were among the top 10 CD8+ clonotypes and accounted for about 1.0-7.0% of CD8+ T cells. Those dominant clonotypes were again the most abundant among CD3+CD56-NKG2C+ cells in four donors, at about 25-65%.

Details on this clonotype: Its antigen target is currently unknown.

The receptor was isolated from a woman aged 50 to 60 in good health. Donor details come from another sample of the same person, matched by shared clones. The sample consisted of blood T cells: a sorted CD56 or NKG2C T cell subset, CD4+ or CD8+ T cells, or bulk PBMC T cells (not recorded which). This sequence uses TRBV4-1 and TRBJ2-7; absent DNA, TCRdb's TRBD2 call cannot be checked. This receptor carries the CDR3 CASSQVRGRNIYEQYF.